These T cell receptor beta chains were read from a single sample in a study of cytomegalovirus exposure and HLA in healthy donors. Assay used: immunoSEQ multiplex PCR; TCRdb lists only in-frame clones, some missing. With more than 70,000 clones in the sample, the ten largest clones hold roughly 1.5%. Sequenced: PBMCs. The origin of the receptors is a woman aged 55-70 years in good health and CMV-seronegative. Each CDR3 is given with its conserved first and last residue. D genes are given only for firm matches.

V	J	D	CDR3	DNA
TRBV19	TRBJ1-1	-	CASSISSTEAFF	TGTGCCAGTAGTATAAGCTCCACTGAAGCTTTCTTT
TRBV9	TRBJ1-1	-	CASSATGSNTEAFF	TGTGCCAGCAGCGCGACGGGATCGAACACTGAAGCTTTCTTT
TRBV28	TRBJ1-2	-	CASSFGQGPNYGYTF	TGTGCCAGCAGTTTTGGGCAGGGGCCAAACTATGGCTACACCTTC
TRBV9	TRBJ1-3	TRBD1	CASSEQGVEGNTIYF	TGTGCCAGCAGCGAACAGGGGGTTGAGGGAAACACCATATATTTT
TRBV27	TRBJ2-7	TRBD2	CASSWGTSGILPSYEQYF	TGTGCCAGCAGTTGGGGGACTAGCGGGATACTCCCCTCCTACGAGCAGTACTTC
TRBV11-1	TRBJ2-4	-	CASSLASGNNIQYF	TGTGCCAGCAGCTTAGCGTCAGGGAATAACATTCAGTACTTC
TRBV5-1	TRBJ2-7	TRBD2	CASSSGGGRMAYEQYF	TGCGCCAGCAGCTCGGGGGGTGGGCGGATGGCCTACGAGCAGTACTTC
TRBV5-4	TRBJ2-7	TRBD1	CASSYRGYEQYF	TGTGCCAGCAGCTACAGGGGCTACGAGCAGTACTTC
TRBV18	TRBJ1-3	-	CASSPNGQGISGNTIYF	TGTGCCAGCTCACCAAACGGGCAGGGGATAAGTGGAAACACCATATATTTT
TRBV6-6	TRBJ2-7	TRBD2	CASIPTSELGEQYF	TGTGCCAGCATCCCAACTAGCGAACTCGGGGAGCAGTACTTC
TRBV27	TRBJ2-7	-	CASSLSQKQGEQYF	TGTGCCAGCAGTTTATCACAGAAACAGGGCGAGCAGTACTTC
TRBV7-2	TRBJ2-7	-	CASSLSGGYEQYF	TGTGCCAGCAGCTTATCCGGGGGCTACGAGCAGTACTTC
TRBV18	TRBJ2-7	TRBD2	CASSPKGGTSVPYEQYF	TGTGCCAGCTCGCCAAAGGGAGGGACTAGCGTTCCCTACGAGCAGTACTTC
TRBV15	TRBJ2-5	-	CATSSSQTGPQETQYF	TGTGCCACCAGCAGCTCGCAGACAGGCCCCCAAGAGACCCAGTACTTC
TRBV7-2	TRBJ2-1	-	CASSLEVAAEQFF	TGTGCCAGCAGCTTAGAGGTAGCGGCAGAGCAGTTCTTC
TRBV7-9	TRBJ1-1	-	CASLRGVATEAFF	TGTGCCAGCTTACGGGGGGTAGCAACTGAAGCTTTCTTT